This paragraph reports one T cell receptor (beta chain). The source of the sample is a study of patients and donors after allogeneic stem cell transplantation. Each CDR3 protein gets one entry after TCRdb re-called the RT-PCR reads with MiXCR. The sample yields 85,000 to 90,000 distinct CDR3 sequences, 40% to 60% seen once. The origin of this receptor is a human donor who was either an allogeneic HSCT recipient or a stem cell or donor lymphocyte infusion donor (not recorded which). It is not recorded whose cells these are; they may come from a transplant donor. Material for sequencing was blood, either unsorted or a sorted T cell fraction (not recorded which).

CDR3 bases: TGTGCCATTTCATGGGACTACTTAAACAATGAGCAGTTCTTC. It translates to CAISWDYLNNEQFF. The chain couples TRBV10-3 to TRBJ2-1; 7 bases agree with TRBD2. The V segment lost 9 bases and the J segment 5 bases; nucleotides outside the gene matches: 10. Germline CDR1 reads ENHRY; CDR2 reads SYGVKD. This CDR3 is 14 amino acids long.